This TCR beta chain was observed in a study of CXCR3-negative and CXCR3-positive naive CD8 T cells. Study conclusions and caveats: Researchers report that CXCR3-positive naive cells carry more hydrophobic TRB CDR3s than CXCR3-negative naive cells. Naive cells, whether CXCR3-negative or CXCR3-positive, had similar TRBV-TRBJ usage, while memory cells differed.

With respect to this clonotype: The target antigen is unknown.

Per CD8+ T cell subset, triplicate sorts of approximately 270,000 cells each were done. The CDR3 runs 16 residues. The germline CDR1 and CDR2 sequences are SEHNR and FQNEAQ (reference sequence). Libraries were UMI-labeled 5' RACE TRB cDNA. TCRdb re-called the 5' RACE reads; one entry per CDR3 protein, DNA not given. The sample table includes over 50,000 distinct CDR3 sequences. The chain is built from TRBV7-9 and TRBJ2-2; the D call of TRBD2 rests on TCRdb alone, since no DNA is present to check it. Sequencing used naive CXCR3+ CD8+ T cells from blood. Subset here: CD45RO-CCR7+CD27+CD95- naive CD8+ T cells expressing CXCR3 (TNR3+). This TCR was sampled from a human donor in good health. Some clones in this sample may be carry-over from other donors' samples. The CDR3 spells CASSLVDLTNTGELFF.